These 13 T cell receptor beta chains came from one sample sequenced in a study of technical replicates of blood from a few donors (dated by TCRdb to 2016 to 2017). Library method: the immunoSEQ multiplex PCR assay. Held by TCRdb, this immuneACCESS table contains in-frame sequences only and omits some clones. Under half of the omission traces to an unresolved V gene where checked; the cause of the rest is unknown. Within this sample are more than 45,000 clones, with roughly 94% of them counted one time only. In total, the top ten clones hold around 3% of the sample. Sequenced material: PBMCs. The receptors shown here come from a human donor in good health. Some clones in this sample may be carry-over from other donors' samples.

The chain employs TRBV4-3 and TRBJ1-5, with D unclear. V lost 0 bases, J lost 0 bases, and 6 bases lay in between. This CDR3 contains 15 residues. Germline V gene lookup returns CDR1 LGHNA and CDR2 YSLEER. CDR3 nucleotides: TGCGCCAGCAGCCAAGAACGGGGTAGCAATCAGCCCCAGCATTTT. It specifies CASSQERGSNQPQHF.

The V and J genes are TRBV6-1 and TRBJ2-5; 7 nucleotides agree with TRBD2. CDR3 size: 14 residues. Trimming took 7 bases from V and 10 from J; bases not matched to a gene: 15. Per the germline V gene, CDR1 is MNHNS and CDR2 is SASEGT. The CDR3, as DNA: TGTGCCAGCATGAGGGCGGGAGACCTCGGGGGCCAGTACTTC. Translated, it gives CASMRAGDLGGQYF.

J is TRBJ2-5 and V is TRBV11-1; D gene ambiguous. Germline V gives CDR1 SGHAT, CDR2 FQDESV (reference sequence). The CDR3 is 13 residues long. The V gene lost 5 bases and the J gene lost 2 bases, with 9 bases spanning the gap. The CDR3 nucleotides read TGTGCCAGCAGCCAGAGGATTCAAGAGACCCAGTACTTC. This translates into CASSQRIQETQYF.

CDR3 DNA: TGTGCCTGGAGGAGACAGGGTACCAACGAGCAGTACTTC. Residues: CAWRRQGTNEQYF. The chain joins TRBV30 to TRBJ2-7, with TRBD1 matching 7 bases. The CDR3 is made up of 13 amino acids. The germline CDR1 and CDR2 sequences are GTSNPN and SVGIG (reference sequence). J gave up 5 bases and V 3 bases, and 7 bases lay outside the gene matches.

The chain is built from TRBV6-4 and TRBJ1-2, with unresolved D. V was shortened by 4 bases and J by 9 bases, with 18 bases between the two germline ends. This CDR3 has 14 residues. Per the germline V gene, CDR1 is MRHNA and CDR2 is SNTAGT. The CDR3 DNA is TGTGCCAGCAGTGTCGGGGAGGATCCCCCGCGCTACACCTTC. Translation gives CASSVGEDPPRYTF.

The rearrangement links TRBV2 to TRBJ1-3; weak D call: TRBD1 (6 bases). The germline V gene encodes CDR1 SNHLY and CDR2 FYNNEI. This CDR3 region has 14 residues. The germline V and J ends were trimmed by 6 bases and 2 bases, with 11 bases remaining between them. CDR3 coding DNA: TGTGCCAGCAGCAAACAGGGTGCTGGAAACACCATATATTTT. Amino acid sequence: CASSKQGAGNTIYF.

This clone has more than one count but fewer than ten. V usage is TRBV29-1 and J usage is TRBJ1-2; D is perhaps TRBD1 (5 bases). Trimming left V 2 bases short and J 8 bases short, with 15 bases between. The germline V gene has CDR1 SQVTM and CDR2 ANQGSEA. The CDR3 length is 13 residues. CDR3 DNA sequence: TGCAGCGTTGAATCAGGTGGGGCGGGAGGCTACACCTTC. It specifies CSVESGGAGGYTF.

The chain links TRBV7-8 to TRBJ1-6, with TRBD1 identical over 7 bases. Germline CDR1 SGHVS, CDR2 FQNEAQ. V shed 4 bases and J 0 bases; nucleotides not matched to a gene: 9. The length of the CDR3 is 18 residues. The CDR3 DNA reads TGTGCCAGCAGCTCAACCGACAGGGCAACCTCCTATAATTCACCCCTCCACTTT. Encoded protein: CASSSTDRATSYNSPLHF.

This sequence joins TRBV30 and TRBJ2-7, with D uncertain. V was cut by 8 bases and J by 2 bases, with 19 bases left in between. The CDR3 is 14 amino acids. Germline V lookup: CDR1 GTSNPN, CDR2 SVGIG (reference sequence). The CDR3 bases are TGTGCCGTTCAAGCGCGGTATAAACCCTACGAGCAGTACTTC. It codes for CAVQARYKPYEQYF. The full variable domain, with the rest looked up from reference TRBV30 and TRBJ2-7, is SQTIHQWPATLVQPVGSPLSLECTVEGTSNPNLYWYRQAAGRGLQLLFYSVGIGQISSEVPQNLSASRPQDRQFILSSKKLLLSDSGFYLCAVQARYKPYEQYFGPGTRLTVT.

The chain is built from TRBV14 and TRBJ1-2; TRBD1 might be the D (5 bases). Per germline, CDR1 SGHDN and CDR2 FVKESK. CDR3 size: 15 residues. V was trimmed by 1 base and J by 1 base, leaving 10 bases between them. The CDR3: CASSQGLGRNYGYTF. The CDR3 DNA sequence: TGTGCCAGCAGCCAAGGGTTGGGGCGTAACTATGGCTACACCTTC. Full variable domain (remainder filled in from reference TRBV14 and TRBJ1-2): EAGVTQFPSHSVIEKGQTVTLRCDPISGHDNLYWYRRVMGKEIKFLLHFVKESKQDESGMPNNRFLAERTGGTYSTLKVQPAELEDSGVYFCASSQGLGRNYGYTFGSGTRLTVV.

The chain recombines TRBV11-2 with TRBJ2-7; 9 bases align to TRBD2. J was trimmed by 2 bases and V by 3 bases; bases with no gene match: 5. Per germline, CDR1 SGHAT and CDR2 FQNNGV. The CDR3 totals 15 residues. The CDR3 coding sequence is TGTGCCAGCAGCTTCCTAGCGGGACACGCCTACGAGCAGTACTTC. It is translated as CASSFLAGHAYEQYF.

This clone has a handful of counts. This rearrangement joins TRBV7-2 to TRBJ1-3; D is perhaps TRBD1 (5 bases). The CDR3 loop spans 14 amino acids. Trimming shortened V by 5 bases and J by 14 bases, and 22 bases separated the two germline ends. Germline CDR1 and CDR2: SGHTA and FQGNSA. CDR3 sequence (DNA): TGTGCCAGCAGCCCTTACCCGGGGGACCGGGCTTTATATTTT. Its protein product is CASSPYPGDRALYF.

The CDR3 DNA is TGTGCCATCAGTGGCGGACAGGGGGGACCCATGAACACTGAAGCTTTCTTT. It yields the protein CAISGGQGGPMNTEAFF. The V call is TRBV10-3, the J call TRBJ1-1, with 10 nucleotides matching TRBD1. Germline V CDR1 and CDR2: ENHRY, SYGVKD. The CDR3 runs to 17 residues. V dropped 4 bases and J dropped 0; count of bases not matched to a gene: 8.